What follows describes a single T cell receptor beta chain. What it binds is unknown. Trimming shortened V by 5 bases and J by 1 base, and 11 bases separated the two germline ends. Per germline, CDR1 SGHTA and CDR2 FQGNSA. This CDR3 contains 14 residues. The entry originates in a study of shared clonotypes between healthy human individuals. General observations from the study: What rarefaction showed was incomplete sorted-subset sequencing despite large depth.

Caucasian adults residing in Nashville, Tennessee made up all the donors. The study separated CD4+ cells into CD45RA+ naive and CD45RA-negative memory subsets. The table came from immunoSEQ multiplex PCR; TCRdb's copy has only in-frame clones and leaves some out. The table shows roughly 1 million clones, with approximately 72% occurring only once. This sequence was found in a man between 18 and 35 years old in good health. The source material was memory CD4+ T cells sorted from blood. Subset: CD45RA-negative fraction. This chain links TRBV7-2 with TRBJ1-1; D call uncertain. The DNA of the CDR3 is TGTGCCAGCAGCCCCCTGTGGGGGAACACTGAAGCTTTCTTT. Translating gives CASSPLWGNTEAFF.